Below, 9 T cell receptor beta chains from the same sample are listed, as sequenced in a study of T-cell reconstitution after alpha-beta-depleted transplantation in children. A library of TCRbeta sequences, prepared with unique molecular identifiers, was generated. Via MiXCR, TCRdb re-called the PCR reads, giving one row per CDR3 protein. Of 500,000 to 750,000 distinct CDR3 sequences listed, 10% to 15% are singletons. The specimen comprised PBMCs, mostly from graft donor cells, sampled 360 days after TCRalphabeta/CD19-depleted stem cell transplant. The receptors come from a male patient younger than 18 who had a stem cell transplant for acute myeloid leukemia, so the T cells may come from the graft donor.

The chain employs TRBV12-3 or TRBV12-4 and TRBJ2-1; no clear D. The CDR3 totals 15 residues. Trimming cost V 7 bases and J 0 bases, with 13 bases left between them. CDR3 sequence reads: CASKPARSSYNEQFF. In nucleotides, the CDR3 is TGTGCCAGCAAACCAGCGCGGAGCTCCTACAATGAGCAGTTCTTC.

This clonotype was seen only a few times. Here the CDR3 DNA reads TGTGCCAGCAGCCGGCGGGGTCAGGGGGTTCCTGGCTACACCTTC. Its translation is CASSRRGQGVPGYTF. This chain joins TRBV7-8 and TRBJ1-2; 7 nucleotides align to TRBD1. The germline V gene has CDR1 SGHVS and CDR2 FQNEAQ. V was clipped by 5 bases and J by 7 bases; unmatched bases: 13. The CDR3 length is 15 residues.

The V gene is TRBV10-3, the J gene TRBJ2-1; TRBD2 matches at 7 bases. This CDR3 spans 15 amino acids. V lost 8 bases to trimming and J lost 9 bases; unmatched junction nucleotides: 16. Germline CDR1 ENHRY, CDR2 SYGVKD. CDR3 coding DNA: TGTGCCATCCGAGCCCTTGGCGGGAGTACGGCTGAGCAGTTCTTC. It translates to CAIRALGGSTAEQFF.

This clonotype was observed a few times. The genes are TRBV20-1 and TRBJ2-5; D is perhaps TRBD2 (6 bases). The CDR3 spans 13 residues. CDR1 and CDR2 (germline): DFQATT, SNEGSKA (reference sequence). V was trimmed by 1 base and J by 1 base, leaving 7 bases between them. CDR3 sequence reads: CSARAEGQETQYF. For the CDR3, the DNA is TGCAGTGCTAGAGCGGAGGGCCAAGAGACCCAGTACTTC.

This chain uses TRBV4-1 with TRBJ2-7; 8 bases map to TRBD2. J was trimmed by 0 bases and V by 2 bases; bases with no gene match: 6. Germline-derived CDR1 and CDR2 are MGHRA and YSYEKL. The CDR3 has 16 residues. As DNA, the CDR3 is TGCGCCAGCAGCCAAAGGCCTAGCGGGTTCTCCTACGAGCAGTACTTC. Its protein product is CASSQRPSGFSYEQYF.

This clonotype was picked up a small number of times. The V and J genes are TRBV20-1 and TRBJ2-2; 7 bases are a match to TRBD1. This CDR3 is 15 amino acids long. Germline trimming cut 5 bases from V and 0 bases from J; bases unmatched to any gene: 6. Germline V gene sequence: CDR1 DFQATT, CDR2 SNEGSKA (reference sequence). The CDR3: CSARRGTANTGELFF. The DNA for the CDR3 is TGCAGTGCTCGAAGGGGGACAGCGAACACCGGGGAGCTGTTTTTT.

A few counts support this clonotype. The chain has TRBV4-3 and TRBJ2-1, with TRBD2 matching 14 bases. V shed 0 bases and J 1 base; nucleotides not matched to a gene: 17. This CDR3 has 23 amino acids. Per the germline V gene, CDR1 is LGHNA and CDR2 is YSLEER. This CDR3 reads CASSQDLVFPGLAGVVSYNEQFF. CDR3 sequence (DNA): TGCGCCAGCAGCCAAGATCTGGTTTTCCCGGGACTAGCGGGAGTCGTATCCTACAATGAGCAGTTCTTC.

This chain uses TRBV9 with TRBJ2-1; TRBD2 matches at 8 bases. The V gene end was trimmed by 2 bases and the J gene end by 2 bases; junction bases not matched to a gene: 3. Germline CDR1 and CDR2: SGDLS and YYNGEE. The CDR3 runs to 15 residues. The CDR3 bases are TGTGCCAGCAGCGTTAGCGGGATTCCCTACAATGAGCAGTTCTTC. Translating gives CASSVSGIPYNEQFF. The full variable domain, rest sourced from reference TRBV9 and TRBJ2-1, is DSGVTQTPKHLITATGQRVTLRCSPRSGDLSVYWYQQSLDQGLQFLIQYYNGEERAKGNILERFSAQQFPDLHSELNLSSLELGDSALYFCASSVSGIPYNEQFFGPGTRLTVL.

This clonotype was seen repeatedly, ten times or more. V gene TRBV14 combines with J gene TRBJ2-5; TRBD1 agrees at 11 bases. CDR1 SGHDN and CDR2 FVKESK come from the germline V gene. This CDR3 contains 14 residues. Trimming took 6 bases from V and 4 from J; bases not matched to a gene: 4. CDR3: CASSRTGGRETQYF. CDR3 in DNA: TGTGCCAGCAGTCGGACAGGGGGCAGAGAGACCCAGTACTTC.